The 22 T cell receptor beta chains presented below share a single source sample, sequenced in a study of blood T cell repertoires in COVID-19. TCRdb keeps only in-frame clones here, not all; method: immunoSEQ multiplex PCR. The table has some 75,000 clones, roughly 80% seen once; the top ten hold 9.5% to 15%. The source material was peripheral blood. The source of these receptors is a man over 45 with COVID-19, enrolled during active disease.

The chain has TRBV28 and TRBJ1-1; D not resolved. Germline-derived CDR1 and CDR2 are MDHEN and SYDVKM. The V end was cut by 6 bases, the J end by 6 bases, with 14 bases between. The CDR3 runs 13 residues. CDR3 sequence: CASRSGKVAEAFF. CDR3 nucleotides: TGTGCCAGCAGGTCGGGAAAAGTAGCTGAAGCTTTCTTT.

The chain uses TRBV30 and TRBJ2-5; a weak D match, TRBD1 (7 bases). Trimming took 0 bases from V and 5 from J, leaving 16 bases between them. The CDR3 spans 15 residues. CDR1 is GTSNPN, CDR2 SVGIG, per germline (reference sequence). The CDR3 region is CAWSVGGGGGETQYF. The CDR3 region has the DNA TGTGCCTGGAGTGTAGGAGGGGGCGGCGGGGAGACCCAGTACTTC. Full variable domain (outside the CDR3, taken from reference TRBV30 and TRBJ2-5): SQTIHQWPATLVQPVGSPLSLECTVEGTSNPNLYWYRQAAGRGLQLLFYSVGIGQISSEVPQNLSASRPQDRQFILSSKKLLLSDSGFYLCAWSVGGGGGETQYFGPGTRLLVL.

This clone was detected a few times. The rearrangement links TRBV2 to TRBJ1-1; D ambiguous. The CDR3 extends over 12 amino acids. The V gene's germline CDR1 is SNHLY and CDR2 FYNNEI. V was clipped by 7 bases and J by 4 bases, with 10 bases between them. The CDR3 DNA reads as TGTGCCAGCAATACGGAGGGCACTGAAGCTTTCTTT. It codes for CASNTEGTEAFF.

This clone was seen only once. The rearrangement links TRBV9 to TRBJ1-1; D remains unclear. Trimming cost V 0 bases and J 1 base, with 4 bases left between them. The CDR3 is 13 amino acids. CDR1 SGDLS and CDR2 YYNGEE come from the germline V gene. As DNA, the CDR3 is TGTGCCAGCAGCGTAGGGGCGAACACTGAAGCTTTCTTT. Residues: CASSVGANTEAFF. Full variable domain (outside the CDR3, taken from reference TRBV9 and TRBJ1-1): DSGVTQTPKHLITATGQRVTLRCSPRSGDLSVYWYQQSLDQGLQFLIQYYNGEERAKGNILERFSAQQFPDLHSELNLSSLELGDSALYFCASSVGANTEAFFGQGTRLTVV.

The V and J genes are TRBV6-5 and TRBJ1-1, with 7 bases fitting TRBD1. Per germline, CDR1 MNHEY and CDR2 SVGAGI. V lost 9 bases, J lost 5 bases, and 6 bases stayed unmatched. This CDR3 is 12 amino acids long. The CDR3 nucleotides read TGTGCCAGTTCGACAGGGAGTACTGAAGCTTTCTTT. Protein sequence: CASSTGSTEAFF.

CDR3 amino acids: CASSIRPSGSETQYF. DNA for the CDR3: TGTGCCAGTAGTATACGGCCTAGCGGGAGTGAGACCCAGTACTTC. The chain uses TRBV19 and TRBJ2-5; TRBD2 aligns across 10 bases. The CDR3 length is 15 residues. Looked up from germline, CDR1 is LNHDA and CDR2 is SQIVND (reference sequence). V was pared by 2 bases and J by 5 bases, with 5 bases of the junction left unmatched.

The chain links TRBV28 to TRBJ2-7, with D perhaps matching TRBD2 (5 bases). The CDR3 extends over 14 amino acids. Germline-derived CDR1 and CDR2 are MDHEN and SYDVKM. Between the trimmed V and J ends, which lost 3 bases and 6 bases, there was a span of 15 bases. For the CDR3, the DNA is TGTGCCAGCAGTTTTACGGGGTGGGCGGGCGAGCAGTACTTC. Translation gives CASSFTGWAGEQYF.

The CDR3 protein is CASSPMDSSYEQYF. The CDR3, as DNA: TGTGCCAGCAGCCCCATGGACTCTTCCTACGAGCAGTACTTC. This rearrangement joins TRBV9 to TRBJ2-7; tentative D call: TRBD2 (5 bases). Trimming pared 4 bases from V and 1 base from J, leaving 12 bases between. CDR1 and CDR2 (germline): SGDLS, YYNGEE. The CDR3 covers 14 residues.

The rearrangement joins TRBV9 to TRBJ2-1; 8 bases are a match to TRBD2. CDR3 length: 16 amino acids. Unmatched junction bases numbered 11, after V lost 3 bases and J lost 6 bases. Germline V gene lookup returns CDR1 SGDLS and CDR2 YYNGEE. CDR3 nucleotide sequence: TGTGCCAGCAGCGCTGGAGCGGGACTAGTTGCCAATGAGCAGTTCTTC. The encoded protein is CASSAGAGLVANEQFF. The variable domain in full, with the rest retrieved from reference TRBV9 and TRBJ2-1, is DSGVTQTPKHLITATGQRVTLRCSPRSGDLSVYWYQQSLDQGLQFLIQYYNGEERAKGNILERFSAQQFPDLHSELNLSSLELGDSALYFCASSAGAGLVANEQFFGPGTRLTVL.

This clone occurred once. This rearrangement joins TRBV7-3 to TRBJ2-1, with 8 nucleotides matching TRBD1. The CDR3 contains 21 residues. Looked up from germline, CDR1 is SGHTA and CDR2 is FQGTGA. The V gene end was trimmed by 1 base and the J gene end by 4 bases; junction bases not matched to a gene: 21. The CDR3 reads CASSLRDSRTGPPNRYNEQFF. For the CDR3, the DNA is TGTGCCAGCAGCTTAAGGGATAGCCGGACAGGGCCACCCAATCGATACAATGAGCAGTTCTTC. The whole variable domain, remainder taken from reference TRBV7-3 and TRBJ2-1, is GAGVSQTPSNKVTEKGKYVELRCDPISGHTALYWYRQSLGQGPEFLIYFQGTGAADDSGLPNDRFFAVRPEGSVSTLKIQRTERGDSAVYLCASSLRDSRTGPPNRYNEQFFGPGTRLTVL.

This chain links TRBV27 with TRBJ2-3, with D unclear. CDR3 size: 12 residues. V gave up 4 bases and J gave up 3 bases, with 5 bases separating them. The germline V gene has CDR1 MNHEY and CDR2 SMNVEV (reference sequence). The CDR3 is CASSSVTDTQYF. The DNA for the CDR3 is TGTGCCAGCAGTTCCGTAACAGATACGCAGTATTTT.

The chain combines TRBV2 with TRBJ2-1, with 7 bases aligning to TRBD1. This CDR3 region has 15 residues. Germline trimming cut 5 bases from V and 2 bases from J; bases unmatched to any gene: 6. The germline gives CDR1 SNHLY, CDR2 FYNNEI. The CDR3 DNA sequence: TGTGCCAGCAGTTTCCTCAGGGGGACCTACAATGAGCAGTTCTTC. Translated, it gives CASSFLRGTYNEQFF.

The V gene is TRBV6-6, the J gene TRBJ1-2; D may be TRBD1 (6 bases). The CDR3 is 16 amino acids. Germline CDR1 reads MNHNY; CDR2 reads SVGAGI (reference sequence). Trimming removed 6 bases from V and 2 bases from J, with 19 bases in between. The CDR3 region has the DNA TGTGCCAGCAGCCACAACAGGGAGAATGGGAACTATGGCTACACCTTC. Amino acid sequence: CASSHNRENGNYGYTF.

This chain joins TRBV5-1 and TRBJ2-1; 12 bases are a match to TRBD2. J lost 6 bases, V lost 4 bases, and 2 bases had no gene match. The CDR3 is made up of 14 amino acids. Germline CDR1 SGHRS, CDR2 YFSETQ. The CDR3 nucleotides read TGCGCCAGCAGCCCTAGCGGGAGGGCCAATGAGCAGTTCTTC. This translates into CASSPSGRANEQFF.

The J gene is TRBJ1-1, the V gene TRBV7-2; no reliable D call. There are 14 residues in the CDR3. CDR1 is SGHTA, CDR2 FQGNSA, per germline. V gave up 1 base and J gave up 1 base, with 7 bases separating them. For the CDR3, the DNA is TGTGCCAGCAGCTTAGAACAAACGAACACTGAAGCTTTCTTT. Protein product: CASSLEQTNTEAFF.

As DNA, the CDR3 is TGTGCCAGCAGCCCCGCGGGGACAACTAATGAAAAACTGTTTTTT. Protein: CASSPAGTTNEKLFF. The J gene is TRBJ1-4, the V gene TRBV2; no firm D call. The germline CDR1 and CDR2 sequences are SNHLY and FYNNEI. The CDR3 contains 15 residues. Deletions cut 6 bases from V and 0 bases from J, with 11 bases between.

The chain has TRBV6-5 and TRBJ2-7; 9 nucleotides align to TRBD2. V lost 8 bases and J lost 2; bases outside the gene matches: 10. Germline V gives CDR1 MNHEY, CDR2 SVGAGI. The CDR3 is made up of 15 amino acids. Here the CDR3 DNA reads TGTGCCAGCCGGGGGGTTAGCGGGAGACCCTACGAGCAGTACTTC. This gives the protein CASRGVSGRPYEQYF.

This chain uses TRBV19 with TRBJ2-4; 12 nucleotides line up with TRBD2. V was clipped by 1 base and J by 0 bases; unmatched bases: 7. Germline V CDR1 and CDR2: LNHDA, SQIVND (reference sequence). The CDR3 contains 19 residues. The chain's CDR3 is CASSIAGPLAGGAKNIQYF. Written as DNA, the CDR3 is TGTGCCAGTAGTATAGCCGGGCCACTAGCGGGAGGAGCCAAAAACATTCAGTACTTC.

V and J are TRBV12-3 or TRBV12-4 and TRBJ2-7, with D unresolved. The CDR3 consists of 11 residues. The V end lost 6 bases, the J end lost 1 base, and 4 bases lay between the germline ends. In DNA form, the CDR3 reads TGTGCCAGCAGCTATTCCTACGAGCAGTACTTC. This sequence encodes CASSYSYEQYF.

The J gene is TRBJ2-2, the V gene TRBV4-3; D perhaps matches TRBD1 (6 bases). This CDR3 contains 14 residues. Germline CDR1 reads LGHNA; CDR2 reads YSLEER. V shed 3 bases and J shed 6 bases, with 11 bases lying between them. CDR3 in DNA: TGCGCCAGCAGCCAGAGGGGGTTCGCCGGGGAGCTGTTTTTT. This sequence encodes CASSQRGFAGELFF.

This clone was recorded a few times. The chain links TRBV30 to TRBJ2-1; 9 bases agree with TRBD2. Germline V gives CDR1 GTSNPN, CDR2 SVGIG (reference sequence). The length of the CDR3 is 15 residues. Losses at the gene ends were 8 bases for V and 7 bases for J; bases not matched to a gene: 15. The CDR3 nucleotides are TGTGCCCAAAGGGGGCCAGCGGGAGGTTGGAATGAGCAGTTCTTC. It is translated as CAQRGPAGGWNEQFF.

This chain connects TRBV20-1 to TRBJ2-7; 9 nucleotides line up with TRBD2. The CDR3 is made up of 13 amino acids. With V trimmed by 3 bases and J by 7 bases, 7 bases remained unmatched. Germline assignment: CDR1 DFQATT and CDR2 SNEGSKA (reference sequence). CDR3 nucleotides: TGCAGTGCTAGTTATAGCGGGAGCCAGGAGCAGTACTTC. Protein: CSASYSGSQEQYF.